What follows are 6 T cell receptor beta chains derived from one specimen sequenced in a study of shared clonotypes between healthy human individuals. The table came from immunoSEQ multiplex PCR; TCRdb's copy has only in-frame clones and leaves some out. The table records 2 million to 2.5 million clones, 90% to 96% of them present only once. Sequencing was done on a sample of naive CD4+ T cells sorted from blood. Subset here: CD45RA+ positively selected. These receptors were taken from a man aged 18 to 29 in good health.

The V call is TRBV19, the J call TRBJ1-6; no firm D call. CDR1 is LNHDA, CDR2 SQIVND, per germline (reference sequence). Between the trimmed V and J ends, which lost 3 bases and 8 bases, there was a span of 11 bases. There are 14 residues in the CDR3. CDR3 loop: CASSMDWTDSPLHF. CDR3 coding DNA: TGTGCCAGTAGTATGGACTGGACGGATTCACCCCTCCACTTT. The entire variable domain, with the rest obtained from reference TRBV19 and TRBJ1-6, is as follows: DGGITQSPKYLFRKEGQNVTLSCEQNLNHDAMYWYRQDPGQGLRLIYYSQIVNDFQKGDIAEGYSVSREKKESFPLTVTSAQKNPTAFYLCASSMDWTDSPLHFGNGTRLTVT.

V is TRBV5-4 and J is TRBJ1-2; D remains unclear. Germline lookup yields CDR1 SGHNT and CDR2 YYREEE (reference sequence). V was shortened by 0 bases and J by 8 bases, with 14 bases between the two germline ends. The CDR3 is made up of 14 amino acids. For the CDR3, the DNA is TGTGCCAGCAGCTTGGACCCCGCTCCGGGGGGCTACACCTTC. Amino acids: CASSLDPAPGGYTF.

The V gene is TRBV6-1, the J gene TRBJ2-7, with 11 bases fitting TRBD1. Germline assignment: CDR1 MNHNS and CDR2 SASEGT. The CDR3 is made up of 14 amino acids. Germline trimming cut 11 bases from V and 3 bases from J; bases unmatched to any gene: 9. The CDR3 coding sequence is TGTGCCGCGACAGCCGGGACAGGGGGCTACGAGCAGTACTTC. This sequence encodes CAATAGTGGYEQYF.

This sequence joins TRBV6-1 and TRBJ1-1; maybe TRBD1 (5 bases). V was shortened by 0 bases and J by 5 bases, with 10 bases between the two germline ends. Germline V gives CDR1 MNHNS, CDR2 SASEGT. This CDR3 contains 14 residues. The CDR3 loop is CASSEAQDRTEAFF. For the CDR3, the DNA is TGTGCCAGCAGTGAAGCACAGGATCGTACTGAAGCTTTCTTT.

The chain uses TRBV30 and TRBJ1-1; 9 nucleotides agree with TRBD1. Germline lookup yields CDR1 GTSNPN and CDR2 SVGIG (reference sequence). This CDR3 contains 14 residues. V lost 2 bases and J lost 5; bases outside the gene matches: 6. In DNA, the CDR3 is TGTGCCTGGAGTCTGGGACAGGGTAAAACTGAAGCTTTCTTT. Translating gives CAWSLGQGKTEAFF.

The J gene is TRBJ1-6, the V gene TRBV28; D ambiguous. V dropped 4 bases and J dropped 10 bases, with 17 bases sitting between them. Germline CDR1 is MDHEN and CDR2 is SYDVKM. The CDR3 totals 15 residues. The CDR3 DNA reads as TGTGCCAGCAGTTCCCCAACCTCCCGGCTCTCACCCCTCCACTTT. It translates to CASSSPTSRLSPLHF.